Following are 10 T cell receptor beta chains from one sample sequenced in a study of molecular identifiers for immune sequencing clone quantification. TCRdb reprocessed the PCR reads with MiXCR, giving one entry per CDR3 protein. The sample includes about 640,000 distinct CDR3 sequences, about 20% of them seen just once. The sample comprised naive CD8+ T cells from blood, with Jurkat cell RNA spiked in. The subset denotes: FACS-sorted CD8+CD4-CCR7+CD45RA+ naive T cells. Receptors were obtained from a human donor in good health. Some libraries in this study had Jurkat cell RNA spiked in.

Ten or more counts support this clonotype. The rearrangement links TRBV27 to TRBJ2-5; the D gene is possibly TRBD2 (9 bases). Looked up from germline, CDR1 is MNHEY and CDR2 is SMNVEV (reference sequence). CDR3 size: 18 residues. Trimming removed 5 bases from V and 6 bases from J, with 28 bases in between. This CDR3 is CASSPLQGVAGVQKTQYF. Written as DNA, the CDR3 is TGTGCCAGCAGTCCCCTACAGGGGGTAGCGGGAGTTCAGAAGACCCAGTACTTC.

This clonotype occurred many times. The chain couples TRBV6-5 to TRBJ2-7; a weak D match, TRBD2 (5 bases). Germline CDR1 MNHEY, CDR2 SVGAGI. There are 13 residues in the CDR3. V lost 6 bases to trimming and J lost 7 bases, with 16 bases between them. The CDR3 protein is CASSPTSGKEQYF. CDR3 bases: TGTGCCAGCAGCCCCACCTCGGGGAAGGAGCAGTACTTC.

In its sample, this clonotype was seen many times. CDR3 sequence (DNA): TGTGCCAGCAGTATCCTCCTTGCGGGGTCGACGCGGGAGCAGTACTTC. Translated, it gives CASSILLAGSTREQYF. The chain uses TRBV27 and TRBJ2-7, with D possibly being TRBD2 (6 bases). Trimming took off 5 bases at V and 7 bases at J, with 24 bases between the two ends. The CDR3 runs to 16 residues. Germline CDR1 reads MNHEY; CDR2 reads SMNVEV (reference sequence).

This clonotype was counted many times. The chain joins TRBV6-5 to TRBJ1-1, with 7 bases fitting TRBD1. Germline CDR1 and CDR2: MNHEY and SVGAGI. V lost 2 bases to trimming and J lost 2 bases; unmatched junction nucleotides: 5. The CDR3 contains 15 residues. The CDR3 sequence is CASSYGTGENTEAFF. The DNA of the CDR3 is TGTGCCAGCAGTTACGGAACAGGGGAAAACACTGAAGCTTTCTTT.

Remarks on this clonotype: A much more abundant neighbour one base away suggests this may be a read error. J is TRBJ2-1 and V is TRBV29-1; 8 bases are shared with TRBD2. The ends lost 3 bases at V and 8 bases at J; junction bases unmatched: 12. Germline V gives CDR1 SQVTM, CDR2 ANQGSEA. The CDR3 runs to 15 residues. The CDR3 loop reads CSVDHPGLVGDEQFF. In DNA, the CDR3 is TGCAGCGTTGACCACCCGGGACTAGTGGGCGATGAGCAGTTCTTC.

This clonotype was observed a few times. This chain joins TRBV30 and TRBJ2-4, with D unclear. There are 13 residues in the CDR3. The germline gives CDR1 GTSNPN, CDR2 SVGIG (reference sequence). V lost 2 bases and J lost 2, with 7 bases in between. CDR3 sequence: CAWSWNTKNIQYF. Written as DNA, the CDR3 is TGTGCCTGGAGTTGGAACACCAAAAACATTCAGTACTTC.

This chain connects TRBV12-3 or TRBV12-4 to TRBJ2-7; D not certain. V dropped 5 bases and J dropped 0 bases, with 8 bases sitting between them. This CDR3 has 13 residues. The CDR3 sequence: CASSPYLSYEQYF. CDR3 DNA sequence: TGTGCCAGCAGTCCGTACCTCTCCTACGAGCAGTACTTC.

In this sample, this clonotype turned up many times. The CDR3 DNA is TGTGCCAGCAGGACCCCGGGGGACTACGAGCAGTACTTC. This codes for CASRTPGDYEQYF. The chain recombines TRBV27 with TRBJ2-7, with a weak D call TRBD2 (6 bases). This CDR3 has 13 residues. V gave up 6 bases and J gave up 3 bases, with 12 bases separating them. CDR1 is MNHEY and CDR2 is SMNVEV in the germline V gene (reference sequence).

This clonotype was seen more than once but under ten times. A read error may produce the germline difference seen at one junction end. The chain joins TRBV20-1 to TRBJ2-3; TRBD2 matches at 9 bases. This CDR3 has 17 residues. CDR1 DFQATT and CDR2 SNEGSKA come from the germline V gene (reference sequence). CDR3 loop: CSAGEMAGGFITDTQYF. As DNA, the CDR3 is TGCAGTGCTGGAGAGATGGCGGGGGGGTTCATCACAGATACGCAGTATTTT.

The sample holds many counts of this clonotype. The chain recombines TRBV27 with TRBJ2-2; D uncertain. The CDR3 runs 15 residues. The V and J ends lost 1 base and 0 bases respectively, with 6 bases between them. The germline V gene has CDR1 MNHEY and CDR2 SMNVEV (reference sequence). CDR3 sequence (DNA): TGTGCCAGCAGTTTATTCGAACCGAACACCGGGGAGCTGTTTTTT. Encoded protein: CASSLFEPNTGELFF.